This T cell receptor (beta chain) was captured by sequencing in a study of brain T cells in children with intractable seizures. The sequenced cases were selected for having the highest brain T cell transcript signatures. Libraries were prepared by immunoSEQ multiplex PCR; TCRdb keeps only in-frame clonotypes and omits some of them. The sample holds tens of thousands of clones, under 95% seen once. The CDR3 totals 13 residues. Germline V CDR1 and CDR2: SGHNT, YENEEA. V was shortened by 1 base and J by 5 bases, with 6 bases between the two germline ends. Sequencing used peripheral blood, obtained at surgery. The gene calls are TRBV11-3 and TRBJ1-5; D is uncertain. This receptor was obtained from a girl aged 2 to 9 with Rasmussen encephalitis and intractable seizures. CDR3 sequence reads: CASSLGHDQPQHF. The CDR3 DNA follows: TGTGCCAGCAGCTTAGGCCACGATCAGCCCCAGCATTTT.